This TCR beta chain was identified in a study of blood T cell repertoires in COVID-19. Across the study: Sites across the United States, Italy and Spain contributed samples from acute and convalescent COVID-19. Nucleic acid was either cDNA or gDNA, and it came from T cells, B-cell-depleted T cells, or PBMCs.

Germline values: CDR1 SGHKS, CDR2 YYEKEE (reference sequence). The CDR3 spans 12 residues. Trimming stripped 6 bases from V and 6 bases from J, with 9 bases between. Methods used by the authors: Using reference gene primer amplification, nucleated cell counts were estimated. The method was immunoSEQ multiplex PCR; TCRdb's version includes in-frame clones alone and lacks a portion of them. V, J and clone size are those of that table, while D and trimming were read from the DNA. The sample has 150,000 to 200,000 clones, approximately 81% seen once. This sequence originates from a human donor with acute or convalescent COVID-19. The donor label of this sample is uncertain. The chain recombines TRBV5-5 with TRBJ2-2; tentatively, D is TRBD2 (5 bases). The sample consisted of peripheral blood. For the CDR3, the DNA is TGTGCCAGCATAGCGTTCGCCGGGGAGCTGTTTTTT. This codes for CASIAFAGELFF.